This entry lists 31 T cell receptor beta chains sequenced from one sample in a study of T cell responses to AZD1222 COVID-19 vaccine. Some clones are missing from TCRdb's copy, which holds only in-frame ones; the method was immunoSEQ multiplex PCR. The data contain about 53,000 clones, roughly 80% of them singletons. The sample in question was peripheral blood, obtained on day 0 of AZD1222 vaccination. These TCRs come from an adult in good health.

The rearrangement links TRBV28 to TRBJ1-1; no firm D call. In germline, CDR1 is MDHEN, CDR2 SYDVKM. Between the trimmed V and J ends, which lost 5 bases and 8 bases, there was a span of 12 bases. There are 12 residues in the CDR3. CDR3 sequence reads: CASSRSGPEAFF. The CDR3 region has the DNA TGTGCCAGCAGTCGATCCGGGCCCGAAGCTTTCTTT.

This clone came up once. The chain links TRBV5-1 to TRBJ1-3; D gene unclear. The V gene's germline CDR1 is SGHRS and CDR2 YFSETQ. The CDR3 runs 16 residues. V lost 0 bases and J lost 0, with 10 bases in between. CDR3 nucleotide sequence: TGCGCCAGCAGCTTGGACGGCCTCACCTCTGGAAACACCATATATTTT. Translating it yields CASSLDGLTSGNTIYF.

In nucleotides, the CDR3 is TGTGCCAGCAGCTTCGTCCCGGGACAGGGAGTGGGCACTGAAGCTTTCTTT. This translates into CASSFVPGQGVGTEAFF. V usage is TRBV6-2 or TRBV6-3 and J usage is TRBJ1-1, with 9 bases that match TRBD1. V shed 6 bases, J shed 4 bases, and the junction held 15 bases outside the gene matches. The CDR3 is 17 amino acids. The germline gives CDR1 MNHEY, CDR2 SVGEGT.

The J gene is TRBJ2-1, the V gene TRBV5-1; D uncertain. CDR1 SGHRS and CDR2 YFSETQ come from the germline V gene. The CDR3 runs 15 residues. V lost 0 bases and J lost 0, with 7 bases in between. The chain's CDR3 is CASSLDGYSYNEQFF. In DNA, the CDR3 is TGCGCCAGCAGCTTGGACGGCTACTCCTACAATGAGCAGTTCTTC.

This chain joins TRBV7-3 and TRBJ1-1; 9 bases are shared with TRBD1. Trimming at V came to 1 base and at J to 5 bases, leaving 2 bases not matched to a gene. Per the germline V gene, CDR1 is SGHTA and CDR2 is FQGTGA. The CDR3 sequence is 14 residues long. This CDR3 is CASSLMGQGTEAFF. DNA of the CDR3: TGTGCCAGCAGCTTAATGGGACAGGGTACTGAAGCTTTCTTT.

The V call is TRBV7-9, the J call TRBJ1-4; D not resolved. The CDR3 covers 11 residues. CDR1 and CDR2 (germline): SEHNR, FQNEAQ (reference sequence). Trimming took 2 bases from V and 7 from J, leaving 2 bases between them. The CDR3 protein is CASSLSEKLFF. In DNA form, the CDR3 reads TGTGCCAGCAGCTTAAGTGAAAAACTGTTTTTT.

The V call is TRBV6-5, the J call TRBJ2-7, with 9 bases that match TRBD1. This CDR3 region has 15 residues. V was pared by 6 bases and J by 2 bases, with 8 bases of the junction left unmatched. Germline CDR1 and CDR2: MNHEY and SVGAGI. This chain's CDR3 is CASRSGQGGAYEQYF. The CDR3 nucleotides are TGTGCCAGCAGGTCGGGACAGGGTGGTGCCTACGAGCAGTACTTC.

The V call is TRBV28, the J call TRBJ2-1, with a weak D call TRBD2 (6 bases). V dropped 6 bases and J dropped 8 bases, with 14 bases sitting between them. CDR3 length equals 13 residues. Germline V lookup: CDR1 MDHEN, CDR2 SYDVKM. The CDR3 region has the DNA TGTGCCAGCAGCGGGGAGGCCACAGATGAGCAGTTCTTC. Protein sequence: CASSGEATDEQFF. The complete variable domain, with remaining parts taken from reference TRBV28 and TRBJ2-1, reads DVKVTQSSRYLVKRTGEKVFLECVQDMDHENMFWYRQDPGLGLRLIYFSYDVKMKEKGDIPEGYSVSREKKERFSLILESASTNQTSMYLCASSGEATDEQFFGPGTRLTVL.

The chain recombines TRBV29-1 with TRBJ1-2; tentative D call: TRBD1 (5 bases). Trimming cost V 3 bases and J 5 bases, with 16 bases left between them. From germline, CDR1 is SQVTM and CDR2 ANQGSEA. The CDR3 is made up of 14 amino acids. CDR3 protein: CSVDVSGGWYGYTF. CDR3 sequence (DNA): TGCAGCGTTGATGTCTCGGGGGGATGGTATGGCTACACCTTC.

The chain is built from TRBV6-1 and TRBJ2-1, with 7 nucleotides matching TRBD2. The CDR3 extends over 14 amino acids. In germline, CDR1 is MNHNS, CDR2 SASEGT. V lost 3 bases to trimming and J lost 11 bases; unmatched junction nucleotides: 10. For the CDR3, the DNA is TGTGCCAGCAGTGATCTACTAGCGACCGGCCAGCAGTTCTTC. Residues: CASSDLLATGQQFF.

This clone appeared a single time. V and J are TRBV4-1 and TRBJ1-3, with a tentative D call TRBD1 (5 bases). CDR1 and CDR2 (germline): MGHRA, YSYEKL. V lost 2 bases, J lost 4 bases, and 12 bases lay in between. The CDR3 totals 15 residues. The CDR3 loop reads CASSQPQGIGNTIYF. The CDR3 nucleotides are TGCGCCAGCAGCCAACCGCAGGGAATCGGAAACACCATATATTTT.

The chain joins TRBV11-2 to TRBJ1-1; a possible D gene is TRBD1 (6 bases). The length of the CDR3 is 17 residues. CDR1 is SGHAT and CDR2 is FQNNGV in the germline V gene. Trimming left V 0 bases short and J 6 bases short, with 20 bases between. CDR3 bases: TGTGCCAGCAGCTTAGAGTTTGGGGGCCCAACGACTTCTGAAGCTTTCTTT. Residues: CASSLEFGGPTTSEAFF.

V is TRBV28 and J is TRBJ1-2; D is undetermined. The CDR3 is 14 residues long. The germline V gene has CDR1 MDHEN and CDR2 SYDVKM. V was trimmed by 5 bases and J by 3 bases, leaving 13 bases between them. The CDR3 is CASSRGLIDYGYTF. The CDR3 DNA reads TGTGCCAGCAGTCGCGGACTGATCGACTATGGCTACACCTTC.

The V and J genes are TRBV6-1 and TRBJ1-4; 10 nucleotides match TRBD1. Germline V gives CDR1 MNHNS, CDR2 SASEGT. The junction had 11 bases not matched to a gene; V was cut back by 4 bases and J by 9 bases. The CDR3 runs to 16 residues. The CDR3 DNA reads TGTGCCAGCAGTGCCAATGACAGGGGGCGTCTTAAAAAACTGTTTTTT. It yields the protein CASSANDRGRLKKLFF.

The chain uses TRBV2 and TRBJ2-5, with D possibly called TRBD1 or TRBD2 (5 bases each). CDR1 is SNHLY and CDR2 is FYNNEI in the germline V gene. V gave up 4 bases and J gave up 5 bases, with 14 bases separating them. CDR3 length: 14 residues. CDR3 in DNA: TGTGCCAGCAGTGTCTGGTCGAGGGGCGAGACCCAGTACTTC. Translating it yields CASSVWSRGETQYF.

The rearrangement uses TRBV29-1 and TRBJ2-7; tentative D call: TRBD1 (5 bases). From germline, CDR1 is SQVTM and CDR2 ANQGSEA. This CDR3 has 12 amino acids. Between the trimmed V and J ends, which lost 4 bases and 3 bases, there was a span of 10 bases. The CDR3 sequence is CSVGPTDYEQYF. The CDR3 nucleotides are TGCAGCGTTGGTCCGACAGACTACGAGCAGTACTTC.

The genes are TRBV3-1 (or the pseudogene TRBV3-2) and TRBJ1-1, with unresolved D. The CDR3 is 16 amino acids. V was pared by 1 base and J by 6 bases, with 18 bases between. Germline lookup yields CDR1 LGHDT and CDR2 YNNKEL (reference sequence). Here the CDR3 DNA reads TGTGCCAGCAGCCAAGGGACGGTCGATAAAGAACCTGAAGCTTTCTTT. This sequence encodes CASSQGTVDKEPEAFF.

This clone has just one count. This chain joins TRBV6-5 and TRBJ2-1; TRBD2 is a possible D gene (5 bases). Germline V gene sequence: CDR1 MNHEY, CDR2 SVGAGI. The CDR3 totals 13 residues. Trimming took 8 bases from V and 7 from J, leaving 15 bases between them. CDR3: CASLSLTGNEQFF. Written as DNA, the CDR3 is TGTGCCAGCCTTTCGCTAACGGGAAATGAGCAGTTCTTC.

The V gene is TRBV4-2, the J gene TRBJ1-1; D not certain. V lost 0 bases to trimming and J lost 3 bases, with 14 bases between them. Per the germline V gene, CDR1 is LGHNA and CDR2 is YNFKEQ. The CDR3 is 16 residues long. The CDR3 DNA is TGTGCCAGCAGCCAAGATACGGCGGGCCGGGACACTGAAGCTTTCTTT. It encodes CASSQDTAGRDTEAFF.

This chain joins TRBV5-3 and TRBJ1-4, with 10 bases aligning to TRBD1. TRBV5-3 is given ORF status, its function remaining uncertain. The J segment lost 10 bases and the V segment lost 4 bases, leaving 7 bases of the junction unmatched. The CDR3 consists of 14 residues. CDR3 sequence reads: CARSQGQGFGKLFF. The CDR3 coding sequence is TGTGCCAGAAGCCAGGGACAGGGGTTCGGAAAACTGTTTTTT.

In nucleotides, the CDR3 is TGTGCCAGCAGCGCAGGCTCGACAGGAAACACCATATATTTT. Translating gives CASSAGSTGNTIYF. The V gene is TRBV7-2, the J gene TRBJ1-3, with D hard to call. This CDR3 is built from 14 residues. Germline V gene data show CDR1 as SGHTA and CDR2 as FQGNSA. V lost 5 bases and J lost 4, with 12 bases in between.

The V gene is TRBV19, the J gene TRBJ2-5, with D perhaps assigned TRBD1 or TRBD2 (6 bases each). This CDR3 has 14 residues. V lost 3 bases and J lost 7, with 15 bases in between. CDR1 and CDR2 from the germline V gene are LNHDA and SQIVND (reference sequence). As DNA, the CDR3 is TGTGCCAGTAGTATGGGACTCCAAGGGGGGACCCAGTACTTC. Translated: CASSMGLQGGTQYF.

J is TRBJ2-7 and V is TRBV7-2; 7 nucleotides match TRBD2. CDR1 and CDR2 (germline): SGHTA, FQGNSA. The CDR3 is 14 residues long. The V and J ends lost 1 base and 3 bases, in that order; junction bases with no gene match: 3. CDR3 residues: CASSLVGTNYEQYF. The CDR3 nucleotides are TGTGCCAGCAGCTTAGTGGGGACTAACTACGAGCAGTACTTC.

This clone has only a few counts. The genes are TRBV5-1 and TRBJ2-3; 9 bases match TRBD1. The germline V gene has CDR1 SGHRS and CDR2 YFSETQ. The ends lost 2 bases at V and 1 base at J; junction bases unmatched: 5. CDR3 length: 16 amino acids. The CDR3 DNA follows: TGCGCCAGCAGCTTACCTCGGACAGGGGGCACAGATACGCAGTATTTT. Protein: CASSLPRTGGTDTQYF.

J is TRBJ1-1 and V is TRBV5-4; D ambiguous. The V end lost 5 bases, the J end lost 5 bases, and 16 bases lay between the germline ends. Germline CDR1 reads SGHNT; CDR2 reads YYREEE (reference sequence). The CDR3 is made up of 14 amino acids. In DNA form, the CDR3 reads TGTGCCAGCAGGTTAGACCGGGAGGGAACTGAAGCTTTCTTT. Translation: CASRLDREGTEAFF.

The chain employs TRBV12-3 or TRBV12-4 and TRBJ1-1; D is uncertain. The CDR3 runs 13 residues. V was cut by 0 bases and J by 6 bases, with 8 bases left in between. The CDR3 loop reads CASSLAGSAEAFF. CDR3 nucleotides: TGTGCCAGCAGTTTAGCGGGGTCCGCTGAAGCTTTCTTT.

In regard to this clone: Germline and junction disagree at one end, which may indicate a read error. The chain is built from TRBV15 and TRBJ2-5; no clear D. There are 15 residues in the CDR3. CDR1 is LNHNV, CDR2 YYDKDF, per germline (reference sequence). DNA for the CDR3: TGTGCCACCAGCCGAGAGTGGCAGAATGGGGAGACCCAGTACTTC. Protein: CATSREWQNGETQYF.

This clone came up a few times. The rearrangement links TRBV24-1 to TRBJ1-2; 8 bases map to TRBD1. The V and J ends lost 2 bases and 8 bases, in that order; junction bases with no gene match: 6. The CDR3 spans 14 residues. Germline CDR1 and CDR2: KGHDR and SFDVKD. CDR3 sequence: CATSDSRTGSGYTF. In nucleotides, the CDR3 is TGTGCCACCAGTGATTCCCGGACAGGGTCGGGCTACACCTTC.

V usage is TRBV5-1 and J usage is TRBJ1-1, with D possibly matching TRBD1 (5 bases). Trimming stripped 3 bases from V and 7 bases from J, with 16 bases between. Germline assignment: CDR1 SGHRS and CDR2 YFSETQ. This CDR3 is built from 14 residues. The chain's CDR3 is CASSSFPGQVEAFF. CDR3 nucleotide sequence: TGCGCCAGCAGCTCGTTCCCGGGGCAAGTTGAAGCTTTCTTT. The entire variable domain, with the rest obtained from reference TRBV5-1 and TRBJ1-1, is as follows: KAGVTQTPRYLIKTRGQQVTLSCSPISGHRSVSWYQQTPGQGLQFLFEYFSETQRNKGNFPGRFSGRQFSNSRSEMNVSTLELGDSALYLCASSSFPGQVEAFFGQGTRLTVV.

Only one count was recorded for this clone. The chain carries TRBV7-8 and TRBJ1-3; a weak D match, TRBD1 (6 bases). This CDR3 is 16 amino acids long. Trimming removed 1 base from V and 4 bases from J, with 14 bases in between. CDR1 and CDR2 (germline): SGHVS, FQNEAQ. CDR3 nucleotide sequence: TGTGCCAGCAGCTTAGTTTTACCGGGGGCAGGAAACACCATATATTTT. Encoded protein: CASSLVLPGAGNTIYF.

The table lists this clone with a count of one. The gene calls are TRBV19 and TRBJ1-2, with 11 bases fitting TRBD1. CDR3 length: 15 amino acids. V lost 3 bases to trimming and J lost 4 bases; unmatched junction nucleotides: 4. From germline, CDR1 is LNHDA and CDR2 SQIVND (reference sequence). The CDR3, as DNA: TGTGCCAGTAGTATTGGGACAGGGGGAAGCTATGGCTACACCTTC. This codes for CASSIGTGGSYGYTF. The complete variable domain, with remaining parts taken from reference TRBV19 and TRBJ1-2, reads DGGITQSPKYLFRKEGQNVTLSCEQNLNHDAMYWYRQDPGQGLRLIYYSQIVNDFQKGDIAEGYSVSREKKESFPLTVTSAQKNPTAFYLCASSIGTGGSYGYTFGSGTRLTVV.